This TCR beta chain was documented in a study of shared clonotypes between healthy human individuals. TCRdb's copy holds only in-frame clones and misses some; the assay was immunoSEQ multiplex PCR. The sample has around 2.5 million clones, over 85% seen once; the top ten hold about 0.39%. The clonotype was recovered from a man between 18 and 35 years old in good health. Some clones in this sample may be carry-over from other donors' samples. Material for sequencing was naive CD4+ T cells from PBMCs. Subset noted: CD45RA+ positively selected.

CDR3 amino acids: CASSLRGPVGKLFF. In nucleotides, the CDR3 is TGTGCCAGCAGCTTGCGGGGGCCGGTTGGAAAACTGTTTTTT. The chain uses TRBV7-2 and TRBJ1-4, with a tentative D call TRBD1 (6 bases). This CDR3 comprises 14 residues. V lost 3 bases and J 10 bases, leaving 15 bases between the germline ends. Per the germline V gene, CDR1 is SGHTA and CDR2 is FQGNSA.